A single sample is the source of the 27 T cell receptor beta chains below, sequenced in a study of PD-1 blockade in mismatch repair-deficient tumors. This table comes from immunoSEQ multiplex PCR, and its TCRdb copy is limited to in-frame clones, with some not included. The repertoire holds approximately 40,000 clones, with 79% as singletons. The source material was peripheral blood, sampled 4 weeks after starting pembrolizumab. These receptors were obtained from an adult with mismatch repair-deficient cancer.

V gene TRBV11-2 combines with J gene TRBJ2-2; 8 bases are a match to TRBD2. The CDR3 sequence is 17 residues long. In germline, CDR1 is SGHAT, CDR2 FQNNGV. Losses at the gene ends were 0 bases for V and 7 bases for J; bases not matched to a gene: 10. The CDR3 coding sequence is TGTGCCAGCAGCTTAGATCTAATTAGCGGGAAAATCGGGGAGCTGTTTTTT. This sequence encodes CASSLDLISGKIGELFF.

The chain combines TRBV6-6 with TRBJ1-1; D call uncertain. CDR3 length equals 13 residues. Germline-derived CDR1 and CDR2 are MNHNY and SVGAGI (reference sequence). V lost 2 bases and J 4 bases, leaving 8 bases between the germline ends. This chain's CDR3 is CASSYNGGTEAFF. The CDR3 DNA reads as TGTGCCAGCAGTTACAACGGTGGCACTGAAGCTTTCTTT.

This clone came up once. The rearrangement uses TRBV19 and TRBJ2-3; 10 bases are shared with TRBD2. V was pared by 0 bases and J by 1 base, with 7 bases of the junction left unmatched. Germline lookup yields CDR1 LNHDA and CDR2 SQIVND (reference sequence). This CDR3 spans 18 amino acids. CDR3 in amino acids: CASSIDRGLAGGTDTQYF. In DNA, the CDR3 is TGTGCCAGTAGTATAGACAGGGGGCTAGCGGGAGGCACAGATACGCAGTATTTT.

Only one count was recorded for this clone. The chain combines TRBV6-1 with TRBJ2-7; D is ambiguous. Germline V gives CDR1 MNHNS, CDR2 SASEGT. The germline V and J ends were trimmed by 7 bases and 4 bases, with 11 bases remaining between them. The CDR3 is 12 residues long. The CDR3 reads CASTERQYEQYF. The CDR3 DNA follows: TGTGCCAGCACCGAAAGGCAGTACGAGCAGTACTTC.

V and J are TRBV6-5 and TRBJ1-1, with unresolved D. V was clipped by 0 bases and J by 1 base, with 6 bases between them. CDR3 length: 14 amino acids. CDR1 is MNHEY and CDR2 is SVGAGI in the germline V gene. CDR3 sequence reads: CASSYSPGNTEAFF. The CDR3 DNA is TGTGCCAGCAGTTACTCACCAGGGAACACTGAAGCTTTCTTT.

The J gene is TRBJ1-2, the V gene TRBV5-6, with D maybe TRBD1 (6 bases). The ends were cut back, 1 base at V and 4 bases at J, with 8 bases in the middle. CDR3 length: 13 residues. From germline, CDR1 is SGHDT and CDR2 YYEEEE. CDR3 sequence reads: CASSLTGSYGYTF. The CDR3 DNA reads TGTGCCAGCAGCTTGACAGGGTCCTATGGCTACACCTTC. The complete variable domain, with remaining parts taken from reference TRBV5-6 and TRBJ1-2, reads DAGVTQSPTHLIKTRGQQVTLRCSPKSGHDTVSWYQQALGQGPQFIFQYYEEEERQRGNFPDRFSGHQFPNYSSELNVNALLLGDSALYLCASSLTGSYGYTFGSGTRLTVV.

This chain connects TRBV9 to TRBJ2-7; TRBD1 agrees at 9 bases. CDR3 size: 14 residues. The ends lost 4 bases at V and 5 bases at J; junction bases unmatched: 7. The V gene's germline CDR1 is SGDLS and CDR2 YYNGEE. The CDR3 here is CASSPGTGSDEQYF. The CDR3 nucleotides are TGTGCCAGCAGCCCAGGGACAGGGTCGGACGAGCAGTACTTC.

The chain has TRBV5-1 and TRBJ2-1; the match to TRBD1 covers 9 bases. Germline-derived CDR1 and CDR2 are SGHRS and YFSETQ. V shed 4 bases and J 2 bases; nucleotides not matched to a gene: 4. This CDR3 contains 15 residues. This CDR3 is CASSMDRGPYNEQFF. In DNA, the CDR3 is TGCGCCAGCAGCATGGACAGGGGTCCCTACAATGAGCAGTTCTTC.

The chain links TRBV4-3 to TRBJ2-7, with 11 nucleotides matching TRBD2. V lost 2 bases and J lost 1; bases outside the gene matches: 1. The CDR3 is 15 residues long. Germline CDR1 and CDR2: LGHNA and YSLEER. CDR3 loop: CASSQLAGGSYEQYF. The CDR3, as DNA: TGCGCCAGCAGCCAATTAGCGGGAGGGTCCTACGAGCAGTACTTC.

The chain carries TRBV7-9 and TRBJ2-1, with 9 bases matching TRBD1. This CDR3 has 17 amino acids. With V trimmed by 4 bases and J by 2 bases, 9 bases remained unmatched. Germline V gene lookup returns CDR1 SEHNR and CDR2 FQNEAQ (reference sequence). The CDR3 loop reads CASSSGQGSPPYNEQFF. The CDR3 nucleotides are TGTGCCAGCAGCTCGGGACAGGGCTCTCCACCCTACAATGAGCAGTTCTTC.

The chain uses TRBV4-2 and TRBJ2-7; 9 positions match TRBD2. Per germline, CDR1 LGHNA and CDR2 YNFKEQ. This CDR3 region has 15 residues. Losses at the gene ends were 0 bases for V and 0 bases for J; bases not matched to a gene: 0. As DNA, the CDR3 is TGTGCCAGCAGCCAAGATAGCGGGAGCTCCTACGAGCAGTACTTC. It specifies CASSQDSGSSYEQYF.

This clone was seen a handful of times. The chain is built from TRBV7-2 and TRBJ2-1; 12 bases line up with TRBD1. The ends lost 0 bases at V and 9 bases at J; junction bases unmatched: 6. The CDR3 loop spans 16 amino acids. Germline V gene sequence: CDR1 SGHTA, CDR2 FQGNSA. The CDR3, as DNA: TGTGCCAGCAGCTTAGCGGGGACAGGGGGCTTGGGTGAGCAGTTCTTC. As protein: CASSLAGTGGLGEQFF.

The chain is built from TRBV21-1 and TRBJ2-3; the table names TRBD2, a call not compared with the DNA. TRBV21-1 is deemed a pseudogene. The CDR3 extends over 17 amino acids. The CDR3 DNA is TGTGCCAGCAGCAAGGATTTGGCGGTTGGAGGCACAGATACGCAGTATTTT. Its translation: CASSKDLAVGGTDTQYF.

The CDR3 nucleotides are TGTGCCAGCAGGCCTAGCGGTCCCTACAATGAGCAGTTCTTC. Protein: CASRPSGPYNEQFF. This sequence joins TRBV6-6 and TRBJ2-1; 7 positions agree with TRBD2. J lost 2 bases, V lost 6 bases, and 4 bases had no gene match. The CDR3 totals 14 residues. Germline V lookup: CDR1 MNHNY, CDR2 SVGAGI (reference sequence).

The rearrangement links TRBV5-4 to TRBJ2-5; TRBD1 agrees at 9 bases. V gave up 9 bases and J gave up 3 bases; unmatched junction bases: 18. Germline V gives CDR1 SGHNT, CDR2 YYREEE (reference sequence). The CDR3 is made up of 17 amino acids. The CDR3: CATRFRPGQGIEETQYF. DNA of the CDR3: TGTGCCACTCGCTTCAGGCCGGGACAGGGAATCGAAGAGACCCAGTACTTC. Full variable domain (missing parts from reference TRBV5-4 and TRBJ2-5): ETGVTQSPTHLIKTRGQQVTLRCSSQSGHNTVSWYQQALGQGPQFIFQYYREEENGRGNFPPRFSGLQFPNYSSELNVNALELDDSALYLCATRFRPGQGIEETQYFGPGTRLLVL.

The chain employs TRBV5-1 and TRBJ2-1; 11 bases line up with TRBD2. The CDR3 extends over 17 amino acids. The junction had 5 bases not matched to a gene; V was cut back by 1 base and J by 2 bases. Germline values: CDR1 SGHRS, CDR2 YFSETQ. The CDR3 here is CASSLPLLAGAYNEQFF. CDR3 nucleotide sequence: TGCGCCAGCAGCTTGCCCCTACTAGCGGGAGCCTACAATGAGCAGTTCTTC.

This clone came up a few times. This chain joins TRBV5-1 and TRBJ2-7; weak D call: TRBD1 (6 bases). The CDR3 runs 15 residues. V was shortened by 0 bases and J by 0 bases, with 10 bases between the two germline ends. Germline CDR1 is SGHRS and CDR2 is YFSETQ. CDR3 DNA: TGCGCCAGCAGCTTGGGGGACAACCCCTCCTACGAGCAGTACTTC. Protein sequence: CASSLGDNPSYEQYF.

CDR3 protein: CASSPSGTMQFF. In nucleotides, the CDR3 is TGCGCCAGCAGCCCTAGCGGGACTATGCAGTTCTTC. The chain recombines TRBV5-1 with TRBJ2-1; TRBD2 aligns across 9 bases. This CDR3 region has 12 residues. V lost 4 bases to trimming and J lost 12 bases; unmatched junction nucleotides: 5. CDR1 is SGHRS and CDR2 is YFSETQ in the germline V gene.

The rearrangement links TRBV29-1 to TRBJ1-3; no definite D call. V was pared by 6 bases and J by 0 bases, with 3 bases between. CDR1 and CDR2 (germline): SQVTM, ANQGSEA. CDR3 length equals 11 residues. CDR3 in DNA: TGCAGCGTCAACTCTGGAAACACCATATATTTT. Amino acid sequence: CSVNSGNTIYF. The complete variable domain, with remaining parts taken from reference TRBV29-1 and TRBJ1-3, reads SAVISQKPSRDICQRGTSLTIQCQVDSQVTMMFWYRQQPGQSLTLIATANQGSEATYESGFVIDKFPISRPNLTFSTLTVSNMSPEDSSIYLCSVNSGNTIYFGEGSWLTVV.

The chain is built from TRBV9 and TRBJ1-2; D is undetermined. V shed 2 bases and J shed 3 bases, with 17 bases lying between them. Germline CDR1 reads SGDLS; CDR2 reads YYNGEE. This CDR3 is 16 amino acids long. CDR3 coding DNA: TGTGCCAGCAGCGTTGGGCCCAAGGACGAGTACTATGGCTACACCTTC. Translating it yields CASSVGPKDEYYGYTF.

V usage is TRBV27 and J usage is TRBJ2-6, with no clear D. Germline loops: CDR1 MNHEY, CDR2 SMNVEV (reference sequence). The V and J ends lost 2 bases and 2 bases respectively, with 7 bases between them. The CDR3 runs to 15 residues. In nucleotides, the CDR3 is TGTGCCAGCAGTTTAGTCCCTGCTGGGGCCAACGTCCTGACTTTC. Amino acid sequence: CASSLVPAGANVLTF.

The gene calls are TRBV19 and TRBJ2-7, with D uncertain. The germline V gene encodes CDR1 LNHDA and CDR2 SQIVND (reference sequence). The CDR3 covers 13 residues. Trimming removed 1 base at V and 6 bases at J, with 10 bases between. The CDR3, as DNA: TGTGCCAGTAGTATAGCCGATGTGGGCGAGCAGTACTTC. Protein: CASSIADVGEQYF.

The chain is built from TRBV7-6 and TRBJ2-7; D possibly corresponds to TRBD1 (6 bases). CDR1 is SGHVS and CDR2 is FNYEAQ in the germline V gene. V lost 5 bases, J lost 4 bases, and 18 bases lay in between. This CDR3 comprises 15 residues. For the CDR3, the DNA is TGTGCCAGCAGCCCCGGGACACCGACCTTTTACGAGCAGTACTTC. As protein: CASSPGTPTFYEQYF.

CDR3 in DNA: TGTGCCAGCAGTGAGCGGGAGACAGATACGCAGTATTTT. Translating gives CASSERETDTQYF. The chain recombines TRBV6-4 with TRBJ2-3, with TRBD2 identical over 7 bases. Germline lookup yields CDR1 MRHNA and CDR2 SNTAGT. The J segment lost 3 bases and the V segment lost 3 bases, leaving 0 bases of the junction unmatched. The CDR3 is 13 amino acids.

CDR3 loop: CASSLSGQGLGGTEAFF. CDR3 coding DNA: TGTGCCAGCAGCTTATCGGGACAGGGGCTGGGGGGAACTGAAGCTTTCTTT. J is TRBJ1-1 and V is TRBV11-2; TRBD1 matches 10 bases. CDR3 length: 17 residues. Unmatched junction bases numbered 11, after V lost 2 bases and J lost 5 bases. Germline CDR1 and CDR2: SGHAT and FQNNGV.

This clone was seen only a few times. CDR3 sequence: CASISGNTEAFF. CDR3 coding DNA: TGTGCCAGCATCTCCGGTAACACTGAAGCTTTCTTT. The gene calls are TRBV6-5 and TRBJ1-1; D gene ambiguous. The CDR3 sequence is 12 residues long. Deletions cut 7 bases from V and 2 bases from J, with 8 bases between. Germline CDR1 MNHEY, CDR2 SVGAGI.

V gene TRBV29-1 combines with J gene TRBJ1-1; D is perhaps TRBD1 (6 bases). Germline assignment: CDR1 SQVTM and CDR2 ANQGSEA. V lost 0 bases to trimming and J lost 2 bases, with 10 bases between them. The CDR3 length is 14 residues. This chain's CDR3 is CSVEDGTYNTEAFF. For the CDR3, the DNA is TGCAGCGTTGAAGACGGGACATACAACACTGAAGCTTTCTTT. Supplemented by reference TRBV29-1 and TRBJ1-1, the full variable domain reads SAVISQKPSRDICQRGTSLTIQCQVDSQVTMMFWYRQQPGQSLTLIATANQGSEATYESGFVIDKFPISRPNLTFSTLTVSNMSPEDSSIYLCSVEDGTYNTEAFFGQGTRLTVV.